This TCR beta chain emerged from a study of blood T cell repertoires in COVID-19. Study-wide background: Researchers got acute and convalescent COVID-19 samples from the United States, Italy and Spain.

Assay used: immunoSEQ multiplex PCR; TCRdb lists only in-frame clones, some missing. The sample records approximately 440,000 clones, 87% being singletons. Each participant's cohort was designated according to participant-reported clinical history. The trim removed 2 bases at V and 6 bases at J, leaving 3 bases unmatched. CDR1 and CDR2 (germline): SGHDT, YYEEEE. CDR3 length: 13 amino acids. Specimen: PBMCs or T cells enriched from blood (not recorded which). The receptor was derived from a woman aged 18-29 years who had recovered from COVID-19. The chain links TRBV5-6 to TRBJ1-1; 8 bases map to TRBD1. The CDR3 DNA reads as TGTGCCAGCAGCTTCGGACAGGGTCCTGAAGCTTTCTTT. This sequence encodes CASSFGQGPEAFF.